The TCR beta chain described here comes from a study of OX40 agonist ivuxolimab in advanced cancers. Findings and caveats of the study: In a subset of nonresponders, normalized T-cell clonal expansion was also low. Both blood CD4+ and CD8+ T cells showed clonal growth by week 6 at 0.1 to 3.0 mg/kg. In CD8+ T cells, expanded clones were on average more numerous than in CD4+.

Sequencing was performed with immunoSEQ multiplex PCR; in TCRdb, only in-frame clones are kept and a portion is missing. Here the sample spans nearly 45,000 clones, 75% to 85% being singletons. Per the germline V gene, CDR1 is SGHRS and CDR2 is YFSETQ. This CDR3 region has 16 residues. The V and J ends lost 0 bases and 5 bases respectively, with 15 bases between them. On cycle 4 day 1 and cycle 7 day 1, as well as at baseline, blood was sampled. Comments on this clone: No antigen is known for it.

This clonotype originated in an adult with an advanced solid tumor such as melanoma, head and neck, liver or kidney cancer. The chain has TRBV5-1 and TRBJ2-1; no firm D call. The specimen comprised CD4+ or CD8+ T cells sorted from blood, sampled in a trial of the OX40 agonist ivuxolimab. The CDR3 protein is CASSLVPPQTNNEQFF. In DNA form, the CDR3 reads TGCGCCAGCAGCTTGGTCCCTCCTCAGACGAACAATGAGCAGTTCTTC.